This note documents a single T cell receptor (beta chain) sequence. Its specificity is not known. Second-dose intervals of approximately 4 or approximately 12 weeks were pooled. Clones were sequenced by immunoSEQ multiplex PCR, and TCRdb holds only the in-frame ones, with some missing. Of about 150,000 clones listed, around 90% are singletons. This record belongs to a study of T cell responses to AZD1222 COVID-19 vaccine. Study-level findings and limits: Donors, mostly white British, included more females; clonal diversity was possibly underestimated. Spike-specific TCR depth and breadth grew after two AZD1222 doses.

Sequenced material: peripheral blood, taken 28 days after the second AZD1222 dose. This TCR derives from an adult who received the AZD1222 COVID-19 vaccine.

The CDR3 DNA follows: TGCGCCAGCAGCTTGGTGGGACCGCGGGACAGGGCTTTTTTT. Its protein product is CASSLVGPRDRAFF. This sequence joins TRBV5-1 and TRBJ1-4, with 9 bases identical to TRBD1. The CDR3 totals 14 residues. V gave up 0 bases and J gave up 17 bases; unmatched junction bases: 11. In germline, CDR1 is SGHRS, CDR2 YFSETQ.